Listed here is a single T cell receptor beta chain. Its target is unknown. At one of its ends the junction is not consistent with the germline gene, which may arise from a read error. This sample stems from a study of T-cell reconstitution after alpha-beta-depleted transplantation in children. Study-wide findings and caveats: After transplant, at about two months, alpha-beta T cells were reportedly derived from several hundred expanded graft clones. Certain patients had high TCRbeta diversity at day 60, and it came from recipient T cells and thymic progenitors that survived.

As it was prepared, the TCRbeta library received unique molecular identifiers. TCRdb recomputed calls from the PCR reads with MiXCR, one row per CDR3 protein. Of roughly 490,000 distinct CDR3 sequences listed, over 10% are singletons. The V gene's germline CDR1 is KGHSH and CDR2 LQKENI. CDR3 size: 17 residues. This clonotype originated in a female patient aged 2-9 years who had a stem cell transplant for aplastic anemia, so the T cells may come from the graft donor. V and J are TRBV18 and TRBJ2-2, with D unclear. The sequences come from PBMCs, mostly from graft donor cells, collected 180 days after TCRalphabeta/CD19-depleted stem cell transplant. Here the CDR3 reads CASSPSPRPPHTGELFF. The CDR3, as DNA: TGTGCCAGCTCACCGTCTCCTCGCCCCCCCCACACTGGGGAGCTGTTTTTT.